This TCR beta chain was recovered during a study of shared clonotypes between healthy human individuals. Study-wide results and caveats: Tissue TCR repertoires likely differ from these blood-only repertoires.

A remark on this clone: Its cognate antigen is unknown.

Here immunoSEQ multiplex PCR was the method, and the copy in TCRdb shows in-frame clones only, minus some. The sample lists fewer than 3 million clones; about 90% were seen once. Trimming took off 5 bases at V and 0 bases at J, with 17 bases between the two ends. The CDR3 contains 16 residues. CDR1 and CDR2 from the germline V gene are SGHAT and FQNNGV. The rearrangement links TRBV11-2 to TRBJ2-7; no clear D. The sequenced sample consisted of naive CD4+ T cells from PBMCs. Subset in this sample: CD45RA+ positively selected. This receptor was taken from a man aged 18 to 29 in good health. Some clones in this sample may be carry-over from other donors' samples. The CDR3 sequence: CASSARVTARSYEQYF. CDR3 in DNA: TGTGCCAGCAGCGCCCGGGTAACGGCTCGCTCCTACGAGCAGTACTTC.